A single sample gave rise to the 22 T cell receptor beta chains below, sequenced in a study of T-cell memory formation after mild COVID-19. TCRdb recomputed calls from the 5' RACE reads with MiXCR, one row per CDR3 protein. The table records 450,000 or so distinct CDR3 sequences, 15% to 25% of them present only once. The material sequenced was PBMCs or a T cell subset sorted from them (not recorded which). All receptors derive from an adult woman who had mild COVID-19 (a few samples of this study predate the infection). Cell type and time point are not known.

The chain couples TRBV30 to TRBJ2-3, with D possibly called TRBD1 or TRBD2 (6 bases each). Per the germline V gene, CDR1 is GTSNPN and CDR2 is SVGIG (reference sequence). Trimming shortened V by 4 bases and J by 8 bases, and 19 bases separated the two germline ends. This CDR3 is built from 14 residues. This CDR3 reads CAWKVSGGWGTQYF. The CDR3, as DNA: TGTGCCTGGAAAGTTTCCGGGGGCTGGGGTACGCAGTATTTT.

The V and J genes are TRBV7-9 and TRBJ1-1, with TRBD1 as a possible D gene (6 bases). Germline V lookup: CDR1 SEHNR, CDR2 FQNEAQ (reference sequence). Deletions cut 2 bases from V and 9 bases from J, with 19 bases between. CDR3 length equals 15 residues. This chain's CDR3 is CASSLTGKSGTKAFF. In DNA form, the CDR3 reads TGTGCCAGCAGCTTAACGGGAAAGTCCGGGACAAAAGCTTTCTTT.

V usage is TRBV24-1 and J usage is TRBJ2-5, with no clear D. CDR1 is KGHDR, CDR2 SFDVKD, per germline. The CDR3 totals 12 residues. V lost 1 base and J 4 bases, leaving 3 bases between the germline ends. As DNA, the CDR3 is TGTGCCACCAGTGATTTTACAGAGACCCAGTACTTC. Translated: CATSDFTETQYF.

The genes are TRBV6-1 and TRBJ1-1, with a possible D match to TRBD1 (5 bases). Trimming pared 8 bases from V and 1 base from J, leaving 20 bases between. Per the germline V gene, CDR1 is MNHNS and CDR2 is SASEGT. The CDR3 runs to 16 residues. CDR3 in amino acids: CASRTPGDWRNTEAFF. In nucleotides, the CDR3 is TGTGCCAGCCGGACCCCCGGGGACTGGAGGAACACTGAAGCTTTCTTT.

This chain links TRBV6-1 with TRBJ1-5; 9 nucleotides align to TRBD1. Trimming cost V 4 bases and J 7 bases; bases outside gene matches: 11. The CDR3 totals 16 residues. The V gene's germline CDR1 is MNHNS and CDR2 SASEGT. CDR3 nucleotides: TGTGCCAGCAGTGCTTCCGGGACAGGGTCCGGCCAGCCCCAGCATTTT. This gives the protein CASSASGTGSGQPQHF.

The chain combines TRBV6-6 with TRBJ2-7; 7 bases agree with TRBD1. The germline V gene encodes CDR1 MNHNY and CDR2 SVGAGI (reference sequence). Trimming took 6 bases from V and 0 from J; bases not matched to a gene: 11. This CDR3 contains 16 residues. The CDR3 sequence is CASRGTGAGDSYEQYF. The DNA for the CDR3 is TGTGCCAGCAGGGGAACAGGGGCCGGGGACTCCTACGAGCAGTACTTC.

This clonotype has only a few counts. The rearrangement joins TRBV9 to TRBJ2-3, with D uncertain. CDR1 is SGDLS and CDR2 is YYNGEE in the germline V gene. The CDR3 is 14 amino acids. Trimming stripped 2 bases from V and 2 bases from J, with 9 bases between. The CDR3 coding sequence is TGTGCCAGCAGCGTCGGGTGGGACACAGATACGCAGTATTTT. Protein sequence: CASSVGWDTDTQYF.

The chain is built from TRBV6-5 and TRBJ2-3, with TRBD2 matching 8 bases. With 6 bases clipped from V and 5 bases from J, the junction kept 7 bases outside the gene matches. Germline V gene sequence: CDR1 MNHEY, CDR2 SVGAGI. The CDR3 has 14 residues. The DNA of the CDR3 is TGTGCCAGCAGAGAAGCGGGAGCGGGAGATACGCAGTATTTT. It specifies CASREAGAGDTQYF.

The CDR3 here is CASSLGQLNIQYF. The DNA of the CDR3 is TGTGCCAGCAGCTTGGGGCAGTTAAACATTCAGTACTTC. V and J are TRBV5-6 and TRBJ2-4; D not certain. Germline V gives CDR1 SGHDT, CDR2 YYEEEE. The CDR3 is made up of 13 amino acids. Between the trimmed V and J ends, which lost 0 bases and 6 bases, there was a span of 7 bases.

CDR3 nucleotides: TGCAGTGCTAGGGACGGTGGTGATACGCAGTATTTT. This gives the protein CSARDGGDTQYF. The chain combines TRBV20-1 with TRBJ2-3; D gene ambiguous. The germline CDR1 and CDR2 sequences are DFQATT and SNEGSKA (reference sequence). V shed 3 bases and J shed 6 bases, with 10 bases lying between them. CDR3 size: 12 residues.

This clonotype came up a few times. This chain uses TRBV9 with TRBJ2-5; 8 nucleotides agree with TRBD1. With V trimmed by 3 bases and J by 4 bases, 8 bases remained unmatched. Germline-derived CDR1 and CDR2 are SGDLS and YYNGEE. The CDR3 spans 15 residues. CDR3 protein: CASSAVDRDGETQYF. In DNA form, the CDR3 reads TGTGCCAGCAGCGCCGTGGACAGGGATGGAGAGACCCAGTACTTC. The full variable domain, in which reference TRBV9 and TRBJ2-5 provide the parts outside the CDR3, is DSGVTQTPKHLITATGQRVTLRCSPRSGDLSVYWYQQSLDQGLQFLIQYYNGEERAKGNILERFSAQQFPDLHSELNLSSLELGDSALYFCASSAVDRDGETQYFGPGTRLLVL.

The V and J genes are TRBV29-1 and TRBJ2-7; 14 positions agree with TRBD2. V lost 4 bases and J lost 4; bases outside the gene matches: 12. The CDR3 spans 17 residues. Germline V CDR1 and CDR2: SQVTM, ANQGSEA. The CDR3, as DNA: TGCAGCGTTGTGGGGACCGGGACTAGCGGGAGTATTTACGAGCAGTACTTC. Protein product: CSVVGTGTSGSIYEQYF.

The chain uses TRBV7-9 and TRBJ2-7, with TRBD1 matching 9 bases. Germline loops: CDR1 SEHNR, CDR2 FQNEAQ (reference sequence). V shed 1 base, J shed 5 bases, and the junction held 6 bases outside the gene matches. CDR3 size: 15 residues. CDR3 sequence (DNA): TGTGCCAGCAGCTTAGAAGGGACAGGGAGCCACGAGCAGTACTTC. Protein: CASSLEGTGSHEQYF. The entire variable domain, with the rest obtained from reference TRBV7-9 and TRBJ2-7, is as follows: DTGVSQNPRHKITKRGQNVTFRCDPISEHNRLYWYRQTLGQGPEFLTYFQNEAQLEKSRLLSDRFSAERPKGSFSTLEIQRTEQGDSAMYLCASSLEGTGSHEQYFGPGTRLTVT.

The rearrangement links TRBV3-1 to TRBJ2-7; no firm D call. CDR1 LGHDT and CDR2 YNNKEL come from the germline V gene (reference sequence). The CDR3 sequence is 13 residues long. V lost 2 bases and J 4 bases, leaving 9 bases between the germline ends. The CDR3 protein is CASSQRQAYEQYF. CDR3 bases: TGTGCCAGCAGCCAACGGCAGGCGTACGAGCAGTACTTC.

The rearrangement uses TRBV12-3 or TRBV12-4 and TRBJ2-1; maybe TRBD1 (6 bases). CDR3 length: 14 residues. V gave up 6 bases and J gave up 1 base, with 10 bases separating them. CDR3 loop: CASRATGSYNEQFF. Here the CDR3 DNA reads TGTGCCAGCAGAGCCACAGGGTCCTACAATGAGCAGTTCTTC.

The V call is TRBV7-8, the J call TRBJ2-7; TRBD2 matches at 7 bases. CDR3 length equals 16 residues. V gave up 4 bases and J gave up 2 bases; unmatched junction bases: 11. Germline assignment: CDR1 SGHVS and CDR2 FQNEAQ. CDR3 residues: CASSWGFRGGPYEQYF. DNA for the CDR3: TGTGCCAGCAGCTGGGGGTTTAGGGGAGGGCCCTACGAGCAGTACTTC. The full variable domain, in which reference TRBV7-8 and TRBJ2-7 provide the parts outside the CDR3, is GAGVSQSPRYKVAKRGQDVALRCDPISGHVSLFWYQQALGQGPEFLTYFQNEAQLDKSGLPSDRFFAERPEGSVSTLKIQRTQQEDSAVYLCASSWGFRGGPYEQYFGPGTRLTVT.

The chain couples TRBV4-1 to TRBJ1-1, with D possibly TRBD1 on 6 matching bases. Trimming left V 0 bases short and J 4 bases short, with 12 bases between. The CDR3 runs to 15 residues. CDR1 is MGHRA, CDR2 YSYEKL, per germline. The CDR3 bases are TGCGCCAGCAGCCAAGAAGGGGGAGGGGGCACTGAAGCTTTCTTT. As protein: CASSQEGGGGTEAFF.

The rearrangement joins TRBV20-1 to TRBJ2-5; 10 bases align to TRBD1. The CDR3 length is 15 residues. The germline gives CDR1 DFQATT, CDR2 SNEGSKA (reference sequence). Trimming at V came to 0 bases and at J to 4 bases, leaving 5 bases not matched to a gene. This CDR3 reads CSARDSTGGRETQYF. The DNA for the CDR3 is TGCAGTGCTAGAGATTCGACAGGGGGCCGAGAGACCCAGTACTTC.

The chain couples TRBV7-9 to TRBJ2-3; D possibly corresponds to TRBD2 (5 bases). Between the trimmed V and J ends, which lost 0 bases and 12 bases, there was a span of 16 bases. CDR3 length: 14 residues. Germline V gene sequence: CDR1 SEHNR, CDR2 FQNEAQ (reference sequence). Here the CDR3 reads CASSLAGGHHSQYF. CDR3 DNA sequence: TGTGCCAGCAGCTTAGCTGGCGGGCACCATTCCCAGTATTTT.

With regard to this clonotype: The junction does not match germline at one end; this may be a read error. The chain couples TRBV19 to TRBJ2-5; D uncertain. CDR1 is LNHDA, CDR2 SQIVND, per germline (reference sequence). The CDR3 sequence is 8 residues long. Here the CDR3 reads CARPHGDF. For the CDR3, the DNA is TGTGCCAGACCCCATGGGGACTTC.

The V gene is TRBV3-1, the J gene TRBJ2-2; a possible D gene is TRBD1 (5 bases). Trimming removed 11 bases at V and 1 base at J, with 11 bases between. The CDR3 extends over 13 amino acids. Germline V gives CDR1 LGHDT, CDR2 YNNKEL (reference sequence). The CDR3 nucleotides read TGTGCCTTCGGCACAGGGAACACCGGGGAGCTGTTTTTT. Protein product: CAFGTGNTGELFF.

This sequence joins TRBV10-3 and TRBJ2-5, with D hard to call. The CDR3 extends over 12 amino acids. V dropped 4 bases and J dropped 9 bases, with 12 bases sitting between them. Per germline, CDR1 ENHRY and CDR2 SYGVKD. CDR3 protein: CAISVGSGAQYF. The CDR3 DNA reads TGTGCCATCAGTGTCGGCTCTGGGGCCCAGTACTTC.